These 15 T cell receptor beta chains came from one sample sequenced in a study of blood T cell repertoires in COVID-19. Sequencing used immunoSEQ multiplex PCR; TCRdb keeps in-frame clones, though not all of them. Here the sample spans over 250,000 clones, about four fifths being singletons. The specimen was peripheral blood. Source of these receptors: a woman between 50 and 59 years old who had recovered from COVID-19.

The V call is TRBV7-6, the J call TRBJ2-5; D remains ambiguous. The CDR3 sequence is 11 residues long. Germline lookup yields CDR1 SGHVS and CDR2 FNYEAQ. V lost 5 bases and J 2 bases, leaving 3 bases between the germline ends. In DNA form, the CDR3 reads TGTGCCAGCAGCCCACAAGAGACCCAGTACTTC. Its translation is CASSPQETQYF. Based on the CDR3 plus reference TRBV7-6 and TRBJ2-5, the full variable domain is GAGVSQSPRYKVTKRGQDVALRCDPISGHVSLYWYRQALGQGPEFLTYFNYEAQQDKSGLPNDRFSAERPEGSISTLTIQRTEQRDSAMYRCASSPQETQYFGPGTRLLVL.

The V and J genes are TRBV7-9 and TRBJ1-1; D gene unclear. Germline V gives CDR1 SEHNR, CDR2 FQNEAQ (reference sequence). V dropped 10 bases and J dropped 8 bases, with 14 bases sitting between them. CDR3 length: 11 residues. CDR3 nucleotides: TGTGCCACCACAGCTGTAGAGGAAGCTTTCTTT. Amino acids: CATTAVEEAFF.

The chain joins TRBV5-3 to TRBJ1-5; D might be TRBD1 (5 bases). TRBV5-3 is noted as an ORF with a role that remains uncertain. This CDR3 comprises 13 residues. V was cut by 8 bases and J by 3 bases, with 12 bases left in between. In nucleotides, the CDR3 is TGTGCCAGTCCAGGGAAGGACAATCAGCCCCAGCATTTT. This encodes CASPGKDNQPQHF.

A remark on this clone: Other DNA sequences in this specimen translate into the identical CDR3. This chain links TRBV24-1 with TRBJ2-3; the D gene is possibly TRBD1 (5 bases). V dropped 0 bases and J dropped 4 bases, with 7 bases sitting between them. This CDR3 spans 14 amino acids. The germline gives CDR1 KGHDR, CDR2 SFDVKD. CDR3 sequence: CATSDLARADTQYF. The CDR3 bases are TGTGCCACCAGTGATTTGGCCAGGGCAGATACGCAGTATTTT.

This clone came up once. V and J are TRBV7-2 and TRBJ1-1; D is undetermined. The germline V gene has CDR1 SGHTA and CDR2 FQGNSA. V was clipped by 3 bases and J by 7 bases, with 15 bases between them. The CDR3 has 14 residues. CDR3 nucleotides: TGTGCCAGCAGCTTGGGCAACCGGGAGGATGAAGCTTTCTTT. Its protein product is CASSLGNREDEAFF.

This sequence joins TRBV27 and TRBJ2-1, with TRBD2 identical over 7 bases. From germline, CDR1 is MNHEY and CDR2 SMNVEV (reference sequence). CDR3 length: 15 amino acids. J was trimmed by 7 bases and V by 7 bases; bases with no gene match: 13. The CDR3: CASTGRGPADNEQFF. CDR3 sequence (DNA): TGTGCCAGCACGGGGAGGGGCCCTGCGGATAATGAGCAGTTCTTC.

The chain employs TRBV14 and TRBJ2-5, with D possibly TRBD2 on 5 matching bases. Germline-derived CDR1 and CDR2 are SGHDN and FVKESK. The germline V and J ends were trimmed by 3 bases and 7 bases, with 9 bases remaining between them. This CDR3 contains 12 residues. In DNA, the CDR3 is TGTGCCAGCAGCCATTTCGAGGGGACCCAGTACTTC. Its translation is CASSHFEGTQYF.

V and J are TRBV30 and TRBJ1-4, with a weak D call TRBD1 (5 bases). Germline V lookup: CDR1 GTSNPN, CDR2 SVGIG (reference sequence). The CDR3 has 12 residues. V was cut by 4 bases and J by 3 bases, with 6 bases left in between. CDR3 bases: TGTGCCTGGATGGGGCCTAATGAAAAACTGTTTTTT. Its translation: CAWMGPNEKLFF.

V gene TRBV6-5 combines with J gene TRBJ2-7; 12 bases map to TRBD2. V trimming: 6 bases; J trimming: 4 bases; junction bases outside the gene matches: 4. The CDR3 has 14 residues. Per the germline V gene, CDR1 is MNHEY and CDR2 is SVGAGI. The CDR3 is CASSLAGGLYEQYF. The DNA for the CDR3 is TGTGCCAGCAGCCTAGCGGGAGGGCTGTACGAGCAGTACTTC.

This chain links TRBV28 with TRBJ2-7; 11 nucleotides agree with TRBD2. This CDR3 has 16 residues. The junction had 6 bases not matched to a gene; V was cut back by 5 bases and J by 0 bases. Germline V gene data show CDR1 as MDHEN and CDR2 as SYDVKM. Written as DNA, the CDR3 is TGTGCCAGCAGTCAATCAACTAGCGGGAGCTCCTACGAGCAGTACTTC. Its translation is CASSQSTSGSSYEQYF.

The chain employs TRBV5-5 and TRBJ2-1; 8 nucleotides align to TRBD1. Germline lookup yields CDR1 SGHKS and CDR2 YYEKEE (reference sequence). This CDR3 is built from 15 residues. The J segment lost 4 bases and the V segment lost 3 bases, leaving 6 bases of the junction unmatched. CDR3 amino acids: CASSSPGQDYNEQFF. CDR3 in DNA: TGTGCCAGCAGCTCGCCGGGACAGGATTACAATGAGCAGTTCTTC.

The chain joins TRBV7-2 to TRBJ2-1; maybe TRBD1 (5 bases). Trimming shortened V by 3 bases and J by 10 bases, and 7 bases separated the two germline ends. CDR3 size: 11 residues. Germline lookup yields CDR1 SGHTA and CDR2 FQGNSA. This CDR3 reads CASSFYREQFF. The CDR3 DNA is TGTGCCAGCAGCTTCTACAGGGAGCAGTTCTTC.

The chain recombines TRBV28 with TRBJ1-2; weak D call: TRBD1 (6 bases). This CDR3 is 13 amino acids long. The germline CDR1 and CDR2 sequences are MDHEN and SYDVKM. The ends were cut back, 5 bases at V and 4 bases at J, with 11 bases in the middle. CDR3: CASSRTAAYGYTF. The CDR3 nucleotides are TGTGCCAGCAGTCGGACAGCCGCCTATGGCTACACCTTC.

CDR3: CASSYPPTGGFYGYTF. In DNA form, the CDR3 reads TGTGCCAGCAGTTATCCCCCGACAGGGGGATTCTATGGCTACACCTTC. The chain joins TRBV6-2 or TRBV6-3 to TRBJ1-2; 9 nucleotides agree with TRBD1. With V trimmed by 3 bases and J by 4 bases, 9 bases remained unmatched. In germline, CDR1 is MNHEY, CDR2 SVGEGT. The CDR3 sequence is 16 residues long.

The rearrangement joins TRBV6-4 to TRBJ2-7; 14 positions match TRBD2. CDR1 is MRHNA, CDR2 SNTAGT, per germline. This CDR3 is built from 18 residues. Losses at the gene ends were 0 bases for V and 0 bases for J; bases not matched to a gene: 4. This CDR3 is CASSDSGLAGAFSYEQYF. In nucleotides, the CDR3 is TGTGCCAGCAGTGACTCGGGACTAGCGGGAGCATTCTCCTACGAGCAGTACTTC.